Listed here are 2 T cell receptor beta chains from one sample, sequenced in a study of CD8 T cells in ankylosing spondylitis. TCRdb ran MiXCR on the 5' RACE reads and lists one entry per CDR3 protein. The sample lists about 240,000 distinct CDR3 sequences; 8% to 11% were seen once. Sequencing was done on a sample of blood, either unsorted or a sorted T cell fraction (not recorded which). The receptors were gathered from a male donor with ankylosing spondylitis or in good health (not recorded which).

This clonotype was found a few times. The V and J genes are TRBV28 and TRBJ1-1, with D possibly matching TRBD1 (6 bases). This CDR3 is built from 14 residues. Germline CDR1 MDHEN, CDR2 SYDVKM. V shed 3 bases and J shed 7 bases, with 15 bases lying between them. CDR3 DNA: TGTGCCAGCAGTTTCACCGGGAGGGGGGGTGAAGCTTTCTTT. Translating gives CASSFTGRGGEAFF.

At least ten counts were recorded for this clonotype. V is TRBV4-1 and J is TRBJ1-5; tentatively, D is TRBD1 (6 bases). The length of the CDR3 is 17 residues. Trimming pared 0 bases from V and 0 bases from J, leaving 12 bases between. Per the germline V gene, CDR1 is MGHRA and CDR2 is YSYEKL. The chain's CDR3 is CASSQEEDSYSNQPQHF. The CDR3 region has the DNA TGCGCCAGCAGCCAAGAAGAGGACAGTTATAGCAATCAGCCCCAGCATTTT.